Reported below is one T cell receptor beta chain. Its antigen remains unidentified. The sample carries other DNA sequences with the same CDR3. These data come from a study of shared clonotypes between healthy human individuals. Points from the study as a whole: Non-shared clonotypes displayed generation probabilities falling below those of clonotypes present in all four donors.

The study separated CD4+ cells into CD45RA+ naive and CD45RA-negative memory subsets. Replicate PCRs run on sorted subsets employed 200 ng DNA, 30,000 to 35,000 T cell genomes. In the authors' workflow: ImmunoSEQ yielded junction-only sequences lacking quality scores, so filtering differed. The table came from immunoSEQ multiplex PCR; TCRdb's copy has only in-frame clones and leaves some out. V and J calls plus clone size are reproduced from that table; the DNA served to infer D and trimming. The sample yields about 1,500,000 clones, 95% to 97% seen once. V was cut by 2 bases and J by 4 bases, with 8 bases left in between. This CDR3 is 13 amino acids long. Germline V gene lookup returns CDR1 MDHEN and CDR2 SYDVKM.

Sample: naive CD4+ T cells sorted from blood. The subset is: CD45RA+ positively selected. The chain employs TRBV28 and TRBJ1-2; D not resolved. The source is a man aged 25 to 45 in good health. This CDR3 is CASSLPGIYGYTF. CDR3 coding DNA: TGTGCCAGCAGTTTACCAGGAATCTATGGCTACACCTTC.